What follows describes a single T cell receptor beta chain. Antigen unknown. The V end lost 6 bases, the J end lost 1 base, and 9 bases lay between the germline ends. CDR3 length: 13 amino acids. Germline V gives CDR1 MNHEY, CDR2 SVGAGI. This specimen belongs to a study of T cell responses to AZD1222 COVID-19 vaccine. At the level of the study: Second-dose intervals near 4 or 12 weeks were combined.

General study results and limits: A reported finding is that nearly half of spike-specific TCRs target unmutated variant regions. Baseline serostatus was positive in only six or seven AZD1222 recipients.

Assay used: immunoSEQ multiplex PCR; TCRdb lists only in-frame clones, some missing. The sample lists 150,000 or so clones; approximately 92% were seen once. The V call is TRBV6-5, the J call TRBJ1-2; maybe TRBD1 (5 bases). The sample in question was peripheral blood, obtained on day 0 of AZD1222 vaccination. This sequence was found in an adult in good health. The CDR3 coding sequence is TGTGCCAGCAGCCAGGGACGTAACTATGGCTACACCTTC. Translated, it gives CASSQGRNYGYTF.